This TCR beta chain was observed in a study of CD8 T cells in Susac syndrome. Random hexamers primed reverse transcription of about 0.5 to 1 ug RNA. A single record per CDR3 protein comes from TCRdb applying MiXCR to the immunoSEQ multiplex PCR reads. The top ten clones hold 0.15% to 0.2% of a sample with 150,000 to 200,000 distinct CDR3 sequences, roughly 95% of them seen once. Of note for this clonotype: Its target is not known.

Study conclusions and caveats: The study acknowledged a relatively small number of individuals in its TCR sequencing and HLA analysis.

The sample was CD8+ T cells from PBMCs. The source of this sequence is a human donor with multiple sclerosis.

The CDR3 here is CASSFGVVSYGYTF. In nucleotides, the CDR3 is TGTGCCAGCAGCTTTGGAGTGGTTAGCTATGGCTACACCTTC. The V call is TRBV7-9, the J call TRBJ1-2; D gene unclear. The CDR3 extends over 14 amino acids. CDR1 is SEHNR, CDR2 FQNEAQ, per germline (reference sequence). V gave up 3 bases and J gave up 4 bases, with 12 bases separating them.